The 26 T cell receptor beta chains given below trace back to one sample, sequenced in a study of shared clonotypes between healthy human individuals. Sequencing was performed with immunoSEQ multiplex PCR; in TCRdb, only in-frame clones are kept and a portion is missing. Among about 2 million clones, 85% to 95% were seen once, and the ten largest hold more than 0.1%. The sample comprised naive CD4+ T cells sorted from blood. Indicated subset: CD45RA+ positively selected. All receptors derive from a young man in good health.

The gene calls are TRBV10-3 and TRBJ1-5; D is unclear. The germline CDR1 and CDR2 sequences are ENHRY and SYGVKD. There are 14 residues in the CDR3. V gave up 6 bases and J gave up 9 bases, with 18 bases separating them. The CDR3: CAISNATGAMPQHF. The CDR3 nucleotides read TGTGCCATCAGCAACGCTACCGGAGCGATGCCCCAGCATTTT.

V gene TRBV6-6 combines with J gene TRBJ2-2, with TRBD2 as a possible D gene (6 bases). The CDR3 runs to 16 residues. Trimming took off 6 bases at V and 1 base at J, with 15 bases between the two ends. Germline loops: CDR1 MNHNY, CDR2 SVGAGI (reference sequence). In nucleotides, the CDR3 is TGTGCCAGCAGGCCAGGAGGGGCGCGGAACACCGGGGAGCTGTTTTTT. This sequence encodes CASRPGGARNTGELFF.

The chain employs TRBV5-6 and TRBJ1-3; D uncertain. From germline, CDR1 is SGHDT and CDR2 YYEEEE. The CDR3 loop spans 15 amino acids. V lost 3 bases and J 4 bases, leaving 14 bases between the germline ends. CDR3 nucleotides: TGTGCCAGCAGCTACTGGAGGGTGGCCGGAAACACCATATATTTT. The encoded protein is CASSYWRVAGNTIYF.

The chain carries TRBV5-6 and TRBJ2-2, with 7 nucleotides matching TRBD2. Trimming took 2 bases from V and 1 from J; bases not matched to a gene: 2. CDR1 is SGHDT, CDR2 YYEEEE, per germline. The CDR3 length is 15 residues. The CDR3 DNA reads TGTGCCAGCAGCTTTTTAGCGGGGAACACCGGGGAGCTGTTTTTT. This translates into CASSFLAGNTGELFF.

The chain combines TRBV30 with TRBJ2-5, with 10 positions matching TRBD1. The germline V gene has CDR1 GTSNPN and CDR2 SVGIG (reference sequence). The CDR3 has 13 residues. Losses at the gene ends were 5 bases for V and 6 bases for J; bases not matched to a gene: 6. The CDR3 reads CAWAEGQGKTQYF. The CDR3 nucleotides read TGTGCCTGGGCTGAGGGACAGGGGAAGACCCAGTACTTC.

The chain is built from TRBV7-9 and TRBJ2-5; 9 bases are a match to TRBD2. After removal of 5 bases from V and 2 bases from J, the junction contained 18 bases not matched to a gene. Germline V gene data show CDR1 as SEHNR and CDR2 as FQNEAQ (reference sequence). This CDR3 spans 19 amino acids. The CDR3, as DNA: TGTGCCAGCAGCCGACTGAGGGGGGCTAGCGGGATAAAGCAAGAGACCCAGTACTTC. It specifies CASSRLRGASGIKQETQYF.

This chain joins TRBV7-2 and TRBJ1-1; no definite D call. Germline CDR1 is SGHTA and CDR2 is FQGNSA. The CDR3 has 13 residues. Trimming took 5 bases from V and 2 from J, leaving 9 bases between them. The CDR3 sequence is CASSRTANTEAFF. CDR3 bases: TGTGCCAGCAGCCGGACGGCAAACACTGAAGCTTTCTTT.

For the CDR3, the DNA is TGTGCCAGCAGTGAACAGGGTTCAGCTGGCTACACCTTC. Protein sequence: CASSEQGSAGYTF. The rearrangement joins TRBV6-1 to TRBJ1-2, with D possibly matching TRBD1 (5 bases). The V end was cut by 2 bases, the J end by 7 bases, with 11 bases between. This CDR3 contains 13 residues. Germline V gene lookup returns CDR1 MNHNS and CDR2 SASEGT.

The genes are TRBV27 and TRBJ2-5; D is tentatively TRBD1 or TRBD2 (5 bases each). Trimming removed 6 bases from V and 0 bases from J, with 14 bases in between. The CDR3 extends over 15 amino acids. The germline V gene encodes CDR1 MNHEY and CDR2 SMNVEV (reference sequence). This CDR3 reads CASSTILGHQETQYF. DNA of the CDR3: TGTGCCAGCAGCACAATACTGGGACACCAAGAGACCCAGTACTTC.

Details on this clone: The identical CDR3 is also encoded by other nucleotide sequences in the sample. The CDR3 loop reads CASSLGQDTGELFF. Written as DNA, the CDR3 is TGCGCCAGCAGCTTAGGGCAGGATACCGGGGAGCTGTTTTTT. The chain employs TRBV5-1 and TRBJ2-2; unclear D gene. Deletions cut 2 bases from V and 5 bases from J, with 10 bases between. The CDR3 length is 14 residues. CDR1 and CDR2 (germline): SGHRS, YFSETQ.

The J gene is TRBJ2-1, the V gene TRBV5-1; perhaps TRBD1 as D (6 bases). The CDR3 extends over 14 amino acids. V shed 0 bases and J shed 9 bases, with 13 bases lying between them. In germline, CDR1 is SGHRS, CDR2 YFSETQ. CDR3 nucleotides: TGCGCCAGCAGCTTGGACAGGGAGTTGGGTGAGCAGTTCTTC. It specifies CASSLDRELGEQFF.

Concerning this clone: The identical CDR3 is also encoded by other nucleotide sequences in the sample. The chain joins TRBV6-5 to TRBJ2-7; 8 nucleotides line up with TRBD1. Germline V gene data show CDR1 as MNHEY and CDR2 as SVGAGI. With V trimmed by 5 bases and J by 2 bases, 5 bases remained unmatched. There are 14 residues in the CDR3. The CDR3 bases are TGTGCCAGCAGTCCCCGGGACAGGCCCTACGAGCAGTACTTC. Its protein is CASSPRDRPYEQYF.

The chain carries TRBV2 and TRBJ1-4, with a weak D call TRBD1 (6 bases). CDR3 length: 13 amino acids. Germline V CDR1 and CDR2: SNHLY, FYNNEI. Trimming left V 4 bases short and J 8 bases short, with 11 bases between. CDR3 amino acids: CASSARTEEKLFF. For the CDR3, the DNA is TGTGCCAGCAGTGCCCGGACAGAGGAAAAACTGTTTTTT.

The chain uses TRBV10-1 and TRBJ2-1; D is ambiguous. The germline CDR1 and CDR2 sequences are WNHNN and SYGVQD (reference sequence). The CDR3 extends over 14 amino acids. V was clipped by 3 bases and J by 2 bases, with 8 bases between them. CDR3 bases: TGCGCCAGCAGTGACAAGATTCCCTACAATGAGCAGTTCTTC. Encoded protein: CASSDKIPYNEQFF.

The chain combines TRBV6-1 with TRBJ2-4; no clear D. Germline V gene lookup returns CDR1 MNHNS and CDR2 SASEGT. The CDR3 has 15 amino acids. Between the trimmed V and J ends, which lost 1 base and 0 bases, there was a span of 7 bases. The CDR3 is CASSEDRLAKNIQYF. The CDR3, as DNA: TGTGCCAGCAGTGAAGACAGACTAGCCAAAAACATTCAGTACTTC.

This clone was detected once. V is TRBV11-2 and J is TRBJ2-7; D possibly corresponds to TRBD2 (5 bases). The CDR3 is 16 residues long. Germline V CDR1 and CDR2: SGHAT, FQNNGV. V lost 1 base and J 6 bases, leaving 19 bases between the germline ends. The CDR3 spells CASSLGGLTKDREQYF. CDR3 coding DNA: TGTGCCAGCAGCTTAGGAGGGCTTACTAAGGACCGCGAGCAGTACTTC.

This clone turned up a few times. This chain uses TRBV6-1 with TRBJ1-5; no clear D gene. Germline V gene sequence: CDR1 MNHNS, CDR2 SASEGT. The CDR3 has 18 amino acids. The V end lost 3 bases, the J end lost 1 base, and 19 bases lay between the germline ends. CDR3 sequence reads: CASSEFPIGWGSNQPQHF. DNA of the CDR3: TGTGCCAGCAGTGAGTTCCCTATAGGTTGGGGAAGCAATCAGCCCCAGCATTTT.

The chain carries TRBV29-1 and TRBJ1-4; D is unclear. The V and J ends lost 7 bases and 3 bases respectively, with 18 bases between them. This CDR3 comprises 15 residues. Germline V lookup: CDR1 SQVTM, CDR2 ANQGSEA. CDR3 DNA: TGCAGCGCCGCCTCCTTCTCCTCGGCTAATGAAAAACTGTTTTTT. Protein sequence: CSAASFSSANEKLFF. Together with reference TRBV29-1 and TRBJ1-4, the CDR3 gives the full variable domain: SAVISQKPSRDICQRGTSLTIQCQVDSQVTMMFWYRQQPGQSLTLIATANQGSEATYESGFVIDKFPISRPNLTFSTLTVSNMSPEDSSIYLCSAASFSSANEKLFFGSGTQLSVL.

The chain couples TRBV6-6 to TRBJ1-1; 9 nucleotides align to TRBD1. With 6 bases clipped from V and 4 bases from J, the junction kept 6 bases outside the gene matches. The CDR3 runs to 14 residues. Germline CDR1 is MNHNY and CDR2 is SVGAGI (reference sequence). The CDR3 is CASSRDRDVTEAFF. In DNA, the CDR3 is TGTGCCAGCAGCAGGGACAGGGACGTCACTGAAGCTTTCTTT.

This clone was found a few times. This rearrangement joins TRBV4-1 to TRBJ2-7; D may be TRBD2 (6 bases). CDR3 length equals 14 residues. V was cut by 0 bases and J by 3 bases, with 9 bases left in between. Germline-derived CDR1 and CDR2 are MGHRA and YSYEKL. CDR3 protein: CASSQDGTGYEQYF. The CDR3 DNA sequence: TGCGCCAGCAGCCAAGATGGGACTGGCTACGAGCAGTACTTC.

The V call is TRBV7-6, the J call TRBJ1-6; D remains unclear. Germline loops: CDR1 SGHVS, CDR2 FNYEAQ. This CDR3 has 16 amino acids. Trimming took 3 bases from V and 7 from J, leaving 16 bases between them. For the CDR3, the DNA is TGTGCCAGCAGCTTGCGCAGGTCGGCGGTGAATTCACCCCTCCACTTT. Amino acid sequence: CASSLRRSAVNSPLHF.

J is TRBJ1-1 and V is TRBV7-9; no clear D gene. The CDR3 contains 13 residues. Per the germline V gene, CDR1 is SEHNR and CDR2 is FQNEAQ (reference sequence). V lost 5 bases, J lost 8 bases, and 15 bases lay in between. Here the CDR3 reads CASSPPREDEAFF. The CDR3 nucleotides are TGTGCCAGCAGCCCGCCGAGGGAGGACGAAGCTTTCTTT.

The chain joins TRBV18 to TRBJ2-1; 14 bases are shared with TRBD2. Looked up from germline, CDR1 is KGHSH and CDR2 is LQKENI. The trim removed 3 bases at V and 12 bases at J, leaving 7 bases unmatched. The CDR3 extends over 15 amino acids. Here the CDR3 reads CASSPPGLAGVGQFF. The DNA of the CDR3 is TGTGCCAGCTCACCGCCGGGACTAGCGGGAGTCGGGCAGTTCTTC.

The gene calls are TRBV5-8 and TRBJ2-4; 9 positions agree with TRBD1. V lost 3 bases and J lost 6; bases outside the gene matches: 7. In germline, CDR1 is SGHTS, CDR2 YDEGEE. The length of the CDR3 is 15 residues. The CDR3 DNA reads as TGTGCCAGCAGCTGGGGACAGGGTGTGGGAAACATTCAGTACTTC. Its translation: CASSWGQGVGNIQYF.

V and J are TRBV19 and TRBJ2-7; D possibly corresponds to TRBD1 (7 bases). This CDR3 region has 15 residues. Trimming stripped 4 bases from V and 0 bases from J, with 13 bases between. Germline-derived CDR1 and CDR2 are LNHDA and SQIVND (reference sequence). Here the CDR3 DNA reads TGTGCCAGTAGTACCCAGGGGGGACCCTCCTACGAGCAGTACTTC. Amino acids: CASSTQGGPSYEQYF.

This sequence joins TRBV5-4 and TRBJ2-7; possibly TRBD1 for D (5 bases). The CDR3 consists of 14 residues. The V gene's germline CDR1 is SGHNT and CDR2 YYREEE (reference sequence). Trimming took 4 bases from V and 4 from J, leaving 15 bases between them. CDR3 DNA: TGTGCCAGCAGCATTTACATCAGGGAATACGAGCAGTACTTC. Residues: CASSIYIREYEQYF.